The 8 T cell receptor beta chains below all came from one sample that was sequenced in a study of response to subunit inactivated influenza vaccine. TCRdb re-derived calls from the RT-PCR reads in MiXCR, one entry per CDR3 protein. Seen here are about 500,000 distinct CDR3 sequences, 13% observed once, and the top ten hold 10% to 15%. This specimen consisted of PBMCs from blood, obtained roughly 47 days after vaccination. These receptors came from a man aged 50-60 years who received an inactivated influenza vaccine.

The V gene is TRBV21-1, the J gene TRBJ2-7; the D segment call TRBD1 is taken from the table without a DNA check. TRBV21-1 is a known pseudogene. CDR3 size: 17 residues. The CDR3, as DNA: TGTGCCAGCAGCAAAGCCCTCACCGGGACAGGCTCCTACGAGCAGTACTTC. Residues: CASSKALTGTGSYEQYF.

This clonotype was seen a few times. V is TRBV7-2 and J is TRBJ1-2, with 7 bases fitting TRBD1. V shed 5 bases, J shed 0 bases, and the junction held 6 bases outside the gene matches. The CDR3 runs 15 residues. The germline gives CDR1 SGHTA, CDR2 FQGNSA. CDR3 nucleotides: TGTGCCAGCAGCCCCTGGGGACAGCCTAACTATGGCTACACCTTC. It yields the protein CASSPWGQPNYGYTF.

This chain links TRBV5-1 with TRBJ1-2; D call uncertain. This CDR3 region has 15 residues. Germline V CDR1 and CDR2: SGHRS, YFSETQ. V was clipped by 0 bases and J by 4 bases, with 13 bases between them. This chain's CDR3 is CASSLDPPRIYGYTF. The DNA for the CDR3 is TGCGCCAGCAGCTTGGATCCCCCACGGATCTATGGCTACACCTTC.

This clonotype was counted only a few times. This chain joins TRBV6-2 or TRBV6-3 and TRBJ1-2, with D possibly matching TRBD1 (6 bases). Germline values: CDR1 MNHEY, CDR2 SVGEGT. This CDR3 is built from 13 residues. V was pared by 5 bases and J by 2 bases, with 9 bases between. DNA for the CDR3: TGTGCCAGCAGTAGCCAGGGGAACTATGGCTACACCTTC. This gives the protein CASSSQGNYGYTF.

This clonotype has just a few counts. CDR3 loop: CAISETQQAEQFF. CDR3 coding DNA: TGTGCCATCAGTGAGACACAGCAGGCCGAGCAGTTCTTC. The chain combines TRBV10-3 with TRBJ2-1; D is uncertain. V was pared by 2 bases and J by 10 bases, with 12 bases between. This CDR3 is built from 13 residues. CDR1 is ENHRY and CDR2 is SYGVKD in the germline V gene.

This clonotype has more than one count but fewer than ten. The chain combines TRBV7-2 with TRBJ2-7; D perhaps matches TRBD2 (5 bases). This CDR3 spans 14 amino acids. The germline CDR1 and CDR2 sequences are SGHTA and FQGNSA. Deletions cut 7 bases from V and 3 bases from J, with 16 bases between. The CDR3 DNA reads as TGTGCCAGCACCCAACGGGATCCCTTCTACGAGCAGTACTTC. It codes for CASTQRDPFYEQYF.

The J gene is TRBJ2-2, the V gene TRBV3-1; D remains unclear. V lost 1 base, J lost 4 bases, and 16 bases lay in between. This CDR3 spans 17 amino acids. Germline CDR1 LGHDT, CDR2 YNNKEL (reference sequence). The DNA of the CDR3 is TGTGCCAGCAGCCAAGTTTTGTTAAGGAGATCCACCGGGGAGCTGTTTTTT. This codes for CASSQVLLRRSTGELFF.

There are many counts of this clonotype. The chain employs TRBV10-3 and TRBJ2-7; 9 nucleotides match TRBD1. This CDR3 is built from 13 residues. The germline V gene encodes CDR1 ENHRY and CDR2 SYGVKD. Losses at the gene ends were 6 bases for V and 3 bases for J; bases not matched to a gene: 3. In DNA, the CDR3 is TGTGCCATCAGGGGACAGGGTTTCTACGAGCAGTACTTC. Protein: CAIRGQGFYEQYF.